This paragraph reports one T cell receptor beta chain. The clone's antigen remains unknown. It has no much larger one-base neighbor in the sample; base qualities were not kept. Looking up the germline V gene yields CDR1 SNHLY and CDR2 FYNNEI. Germline trimming: 10 bases from V, 3 bases from J; junction bases outside gene matches: 7. Inclusive of the bounding cysteine and phenylalanine, the CDR3 is 14 residues long. Solely the CDR3 DNA is kept, with 42 bases framed from the first base. TCRbeta CDR3 regions were amplified from genomic DNA by means of the immunoSEQ Assay, a bias-controlled multiplex PCR. For the original study's pipeline: Nucleated cell counts per sample were estimated from amplification of reference gene primers within the assay. Sequence reads were collapsed and filtered to measure the absolute abundance of every unique TCRbeta CDR3 rearrangement. For each sample, productive Simpson clonality was calculated by taking the square root of Simpson's diversity index across productive rearrangements. This is the immuneACCESS table as TCRdb keeps it, with only in-frame sequences that have V and J called. A part of the clones is gone; compared with another copy, unresolved V genes explain less than half, and the rest is unexplained. V, J and clone size were drawn from that table, and D and trimming were deduced from the DNA. The sample table lists hundreds of thousands of clones, roughly 87% of them with a count of one. Approximately 12% of the sample is in the top ten clones.

Samples from volunteer blood donors who had recovered from COVID-19 were contributed by a second Seattle source. The collaborating institutions used their own protocols to collect whole blood in K2EDTA tubes. Collaborator samples were shipped for TCRbeta analysis as frozen whole blood, isolated PBMCs, or DNA extracted from either sample type. The source of the sample is a study of blood T cell repertoires in COVID-19 (dated by TCRdb to 2019 to 2021). Some background on the complete study: Samples from collaborators originated in the United States, Italy and Spain and spanned both the acute and convalescent phases of COVID-19. The material from the prospective study consisted of cDNA or gDNA derived from T cells, B-cell-depleted T cells, or PBMCs. The dataset comprised deeply sampled blood TCRbeta repertoires from subjects exposed to, actively infected with, or recovered from COVID-19. The repertoires were released in a freely available public database meant as a resource for research on the immune response to SARS-CoV-2. The samples were drawn from two sources: the first 160 participants of the ongoing ImmuneRACE study, and 1,000 to 1,500 subjects contributed by 6 global collaborators. A de-identified subject ID, COVID-19 status, age in years and sex were almost always included in the sample metadata. Where available, HLA class I and class II types were taken from metadata supplied by the sample provider and were not determined by assay-based typing. What the research found in general, with its limitations: The amount of clinical and demographic metadata varied by source and participant and was provided uncurated.

The origin of this receptor is a woman aged 18-30 years who had recovered from COVID-19. The receptor chain draws on TRBV2 and TRBJ2-1; TRBD2 lines up with 9 middle nucleotides. The sample comprised peripheral blood. CDR3 protein: CANRAGGIYNEQFF. The DNA is TGTGCCAACAGGGCGGGAGGGATCTACAATGAGCAGTTCTTC.